Shown below are 3 T cell receptor beta chains from a single sample sequenced in a study of cytomegalovirus exposure and HLA in healthy donors. Primers for the PCR totalled 60 Vbeta and 13 Jbeta. TCRdb keeps only in-frame clones here, not all; method: immunoSEQ multiplex PCR. The sample records roughly 150,000 clones, around 75% being singletons. Sequenced sample: PBMCs. These receptors were obtained from a woman younger than 30 in good health and CMV-seronegative.

V usage is TRBV29-1 and J usage is TRBJ1-2; weak D call: TRBD1 (6 bases). The V gene lost 0 bases and the J gene lost 4 bases, with 9 bases spanning the gap. The germline gives CDR1 SQVTM, CDR2 ANQGSEA. This CDR3 is 13 amino acids long. CDR3 sequence: CSVEDPDSYGYTF. CDR3 DNA sequence: TGCAGCGTTGAAGATCCGGACAGCTATGGCTACACCTTC.

V usage is TRBV25-1 and J usage is TRBJ2-7; D possibly corresponds to TRBD1 (5 bases). With 6 bases removed from V and 6 bases from J, the gap between germline ends came to 12 bases. CDR1 and CDR2 from the germline V gene are MGHDK and SYGVNS. The CDR3 spans 12 residues. The CDR3 sequence: CASRSGLGEQYF. The CDR3 region has the DNA TGTGCCAGCAGATCAGGGCTGGGCGAGCAGTACTTC.

A few counts support this clone. CDR3 protein: CASSLVEALEETQYF. In DNA, the CDR3 is TGCGCCAGCAGCTTGGTGGAGGCTTTGGAGGAGACCCAGTACTTC. The rearrangement links TRBV5-1 to TRBJ2-5; maybe TRBD2 (5 bases). The CDR3 is made up of 15 amino acids. V lost 0 bases, J lost 5 bases, and 14 bases lay in between. Germline V lookup: CDR1 SGHRS, CDR2 YFSETQ.